The clone carrying this TCR beta chain was detected a few times. Its antigen is undetermined. At one end the junction does not follow the germline gene, possibly because of a read error. The source material, RNA transcripts, was used to amplify TCR beta CDR3 regions. First-round RT-PCR of the TCR CDR3 relied on the HTBI primer set. TCRdb called the multiplex PCR reads again in MiXCR, with one record for every CDR3 protein. The profile shows around 350,000 distinct CDR3 sequences, roughly 15% of them singletons. In germline, CDR1 is DFQATT, CDR2 SNEGSKA (reference sequence). This CDR3 spans 13 amino acids. This record comes from a study of T cells in Graves' hyperthyroidism and ophthalmopathy. Findings and limits, study-wide: The model forecast ophthalmopathy, anticipating it by a median about six months before onset.

Exclusions: uncontrolled infection, other autoimmune disease, pregnancy, lactation. The blood sample was taken at first hyperthyroidism diagnosis, before any ophthalmopathy symptoms. PBMCs stemmed from around 10 ml fresh peripheral blood. V gene TRBV20-1 combines with J gene TRBJ1-5; no reliable D call. Sequenced material: blood. This sequence was found in a woman aged 30 to 39 with Graves' hyperthyroidism that later progressed to Graves' ophthalmopathy. The CDR3 protein is CSGLKDSNQPRHF. CDR3 DNA: TGCAGTGGGCTGAAAGATAGCAATCAGCCCCGGCATTTT.